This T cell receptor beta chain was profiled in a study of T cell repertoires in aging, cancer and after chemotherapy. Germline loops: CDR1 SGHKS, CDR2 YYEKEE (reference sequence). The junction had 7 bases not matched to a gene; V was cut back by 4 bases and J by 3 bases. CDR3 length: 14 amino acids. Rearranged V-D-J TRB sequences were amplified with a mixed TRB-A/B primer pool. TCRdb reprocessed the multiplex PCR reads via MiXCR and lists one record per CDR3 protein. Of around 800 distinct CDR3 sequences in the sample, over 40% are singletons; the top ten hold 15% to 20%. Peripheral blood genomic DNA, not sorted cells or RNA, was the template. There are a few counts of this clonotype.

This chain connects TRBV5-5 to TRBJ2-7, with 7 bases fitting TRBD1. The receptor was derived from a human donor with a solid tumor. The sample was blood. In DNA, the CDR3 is TGTGCCAGCAGCCTTGGCCGGGACAGCTACGAGCAGTACTTC. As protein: CASSLGRDSYEQYF.